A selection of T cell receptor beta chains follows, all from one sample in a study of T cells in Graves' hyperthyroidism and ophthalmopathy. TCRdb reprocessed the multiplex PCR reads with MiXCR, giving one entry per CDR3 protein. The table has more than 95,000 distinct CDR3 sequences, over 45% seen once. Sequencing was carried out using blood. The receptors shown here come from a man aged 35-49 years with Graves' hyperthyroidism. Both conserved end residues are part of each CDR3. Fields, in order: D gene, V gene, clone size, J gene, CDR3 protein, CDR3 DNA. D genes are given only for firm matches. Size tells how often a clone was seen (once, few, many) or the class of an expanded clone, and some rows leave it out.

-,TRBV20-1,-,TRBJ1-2,CSARDRDLAGYTF,TGCAGTGCTAGAGATCGGGACTTGGCTGGCTACACCTTC
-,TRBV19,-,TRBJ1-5,CASSILTDNQPQRF,TGTGCCAGTAGTATACTGACGGACAATCAGCCCCAGCGTTTT
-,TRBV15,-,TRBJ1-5,CATSRDGKNSNQPQHF,TGTGCCACCAGCAGAGATGGTAAGAATAGCAATCAGCCCCAGCATTTT
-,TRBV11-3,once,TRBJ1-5,CASSLAGLGQETQHF,TGTGCCAGCAGCTTAGCCGGACTAGGGCAAGAGACCCAGCATTTT
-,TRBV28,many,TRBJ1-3,CASSPRGTIYF,TGTGCCAGCAGTCCCAGGGGCACCATATATTTT
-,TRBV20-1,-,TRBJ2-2,CSASDRELFF,TGCAGTGCTTCGGACAGGGAGCTGTTTTTT
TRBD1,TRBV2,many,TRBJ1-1,CASRETGGGEAFF,TGTGCCAGCAGAGAAACAGGGGGCGGTGAAGCTTTCTTT
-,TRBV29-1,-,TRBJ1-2,CSVEAPYGYTF,TGCAGCGTTGAAGCACCTTATGGCTACACCTTC
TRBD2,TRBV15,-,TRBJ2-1,CATVIAGGPDEQFF,TGTGCCACCGTTATAGCGGGAGGGCCGGATGAGCAGTTCTTT
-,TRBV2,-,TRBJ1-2,CATQTSGSNFYGYTF,TGTGCCACCCAGACTAGCGGTTCAAATTTCTATGGCTACACCTTC
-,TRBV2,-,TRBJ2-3,CASSGANVQSATQYF,TGTGCCAGCAGTGGGGCCAACGTCCAGTCGGCTACGCAGTATTTT
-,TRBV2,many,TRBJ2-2,CASSDGGWNTGELFF,TGTGCCAGCAGTGACGGGGGATGGAACACCGGGGAGCTGTTTTTT
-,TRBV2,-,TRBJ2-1,CASISPRSNTEQFF,TGTGCCAGCATCTCACCAAGGTCGAACACTGAGCAGTTCTTC
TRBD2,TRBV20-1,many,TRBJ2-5,CSARPLAGGSQETQYF,TGCAGTGCTAGACCCCTAGCGGGAGGCTCCCAAGAGACCCAGTACTTC
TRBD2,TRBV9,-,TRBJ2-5,CASSVGLEETQYF,TGTGCCAGCAGCGTTGGACTAGAAGAGACCCAGTACTTC
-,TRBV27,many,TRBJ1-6,CASSLVRYSSPLHF,TGTGCCAGCAGTTTGGTTCGGTATAGTTCACCCCTCCACTTT
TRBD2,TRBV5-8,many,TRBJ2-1,CASSLVGLAGVGEQFF,TGTGCCAGCAGCTTGGTGGGACTAGCGGGAGTCGGTGAGCAGTTCTTC
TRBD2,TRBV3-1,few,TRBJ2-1,CASSQPTTSGGANEQFF,TGTGCCAGCAGCCAACCCACGACTAGCGGGGGGGCGAATGAGCAGTTCTTC
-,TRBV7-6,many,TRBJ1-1,CASTHGRNTEAFF,TGTGCCAGCACCCATGGGAGGAACACTGAAGCTTTCTTT
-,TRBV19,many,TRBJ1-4,CASRGSGNEKLFF,TGTGCCAGTCGGGGCTCCGGGAATGAAAAACTGTTTTTT
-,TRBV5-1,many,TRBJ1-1,CASSSSGTEAFF,TGCGCCAGCAGCTCCTCAGGCACTGAAGCTTTCTTT
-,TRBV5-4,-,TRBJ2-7,CASSLAVGLRTYEQYF,TGTGCCAGCAGCTTGGCCGTGGGACTGAGGACCTACGAGCAGTACTTC
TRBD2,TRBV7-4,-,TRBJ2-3,CADSLLAGVTDTQYF,TGTGCCGACAGCTTACTAGCGGGAGTAACAGATACGCAGTATTTT
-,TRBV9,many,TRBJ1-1,CASSVGAQGPNTEAFF,TGTGCCAGCAGCGTAGGGGCTCAGGGACCGAACACTGAAGCTTTCTTT
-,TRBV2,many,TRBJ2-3,CASGSGTQITDTQYF,TGTGCCAGCGGTTCCGGGACACAGATCACAGATACGCAGTATTTT
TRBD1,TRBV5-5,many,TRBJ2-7,CASSLDRGFSYEQYF,TGTGCCAGCAGCTTGGACAGGGGATTCTCCTACGAGCAGTACTTC
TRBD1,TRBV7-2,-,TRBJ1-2,CASTRDRGRGGYTF,TGTGCCAGCACCCGGGACAGGGGGCGCGGTGGCTACACCTTC
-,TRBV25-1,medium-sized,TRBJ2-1,CASSVHSNYNEQFF,TGTGCCAGCAGTGTGCACAGTAACTACAATGAGCAGTTCTTC
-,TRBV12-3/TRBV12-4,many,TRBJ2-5,CASSRRSGETQYF,TGTGCCAGCAGCCGACGGTCGGGAGAGACCCAGTACTTC
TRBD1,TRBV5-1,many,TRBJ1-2,CASSPETGKAYGYTF,TGCGCCAGCAGCCCCGAGACAGGGAAGGCCTATGGCTACACCTTC
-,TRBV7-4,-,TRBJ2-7,CASSFDRTYEQYF,TGTGCCAGCTCATTTGACAGGACTTACGAGCAGTACTTC